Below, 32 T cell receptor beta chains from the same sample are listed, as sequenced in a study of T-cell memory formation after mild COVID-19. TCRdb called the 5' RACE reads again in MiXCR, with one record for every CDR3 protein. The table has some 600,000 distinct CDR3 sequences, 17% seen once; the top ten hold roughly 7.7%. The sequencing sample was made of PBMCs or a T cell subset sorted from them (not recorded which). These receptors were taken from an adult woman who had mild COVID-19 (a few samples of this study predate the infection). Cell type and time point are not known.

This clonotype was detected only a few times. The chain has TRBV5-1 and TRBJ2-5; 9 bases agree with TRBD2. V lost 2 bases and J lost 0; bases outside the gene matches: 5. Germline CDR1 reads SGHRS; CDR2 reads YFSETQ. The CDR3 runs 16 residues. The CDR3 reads CASSLLLAGNQETQYF. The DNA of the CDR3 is TGCGCCAGCAGCTTACTCCTAGCGGGAAACCAAGAGACCCAGTACTTC.

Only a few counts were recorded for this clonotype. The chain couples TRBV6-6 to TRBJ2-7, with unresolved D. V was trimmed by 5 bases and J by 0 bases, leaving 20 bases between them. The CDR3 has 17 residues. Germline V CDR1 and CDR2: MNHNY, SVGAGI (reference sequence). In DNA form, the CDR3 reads TGTGCCAGCAGTCCCTACGTAATGGCAGGTTCCTCCTACGAGCAGTACTTC. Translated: CASSPYVMAGSSYEQYF.

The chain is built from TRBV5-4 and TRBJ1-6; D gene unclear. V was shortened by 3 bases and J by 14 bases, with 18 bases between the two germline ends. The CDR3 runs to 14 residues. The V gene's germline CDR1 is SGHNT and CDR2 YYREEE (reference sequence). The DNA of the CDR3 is TGTGCCAGCAGCTCAGACGCGGGAAACGGGGCCCTCCACTTT. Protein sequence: CASSSDAGNGALHF.

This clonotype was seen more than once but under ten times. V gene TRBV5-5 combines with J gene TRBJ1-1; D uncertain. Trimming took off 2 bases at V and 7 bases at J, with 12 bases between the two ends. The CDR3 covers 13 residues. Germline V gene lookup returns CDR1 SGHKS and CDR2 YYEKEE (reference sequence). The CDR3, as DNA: TGTGCCAGCAGCTTATCAGGTTCGCGTGAAGCTTTCTTT. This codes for CASSLSGSREAFF. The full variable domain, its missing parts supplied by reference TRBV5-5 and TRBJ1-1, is DAGVTQSPTHLIKTRGQQVTLRCSPISGHKSVSWYQQVLGQGPQFIFQYYEKEERGRGNFPDRFSARQFPNYSSELNVNALLLGDSALYLCASSLSGSREAFFGQGTRLTVV.

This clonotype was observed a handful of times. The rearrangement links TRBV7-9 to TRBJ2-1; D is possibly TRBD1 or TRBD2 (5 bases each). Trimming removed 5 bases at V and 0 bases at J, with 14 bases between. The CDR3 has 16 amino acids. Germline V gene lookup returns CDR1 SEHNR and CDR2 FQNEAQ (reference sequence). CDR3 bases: TGTGCCAGCAGCCCCGGGACCTCGCCCTCCTACAATGAGCAGTTCTTC. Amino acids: CASSPGTSPSYNEQFF.

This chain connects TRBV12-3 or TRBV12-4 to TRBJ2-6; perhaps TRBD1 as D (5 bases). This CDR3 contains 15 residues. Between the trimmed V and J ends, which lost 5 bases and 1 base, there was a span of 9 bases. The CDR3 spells CASSNRISGANVLTF. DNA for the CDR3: TGTGCCAGCAGTAACAGGATTTCTGGGGCCAACGTCCTGACTTTC.

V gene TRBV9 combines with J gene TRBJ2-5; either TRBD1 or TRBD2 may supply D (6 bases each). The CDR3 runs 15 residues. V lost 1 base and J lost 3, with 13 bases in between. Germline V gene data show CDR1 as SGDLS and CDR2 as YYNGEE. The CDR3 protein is CASSVSGAPKETQYF. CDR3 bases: TGTGCCAGCAGCGTATCGGGGGCCCCAAAAGAGACCCAGTACTTC.

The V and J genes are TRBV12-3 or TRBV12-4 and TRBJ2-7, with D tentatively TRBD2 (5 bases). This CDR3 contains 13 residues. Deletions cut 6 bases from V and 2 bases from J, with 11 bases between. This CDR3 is CASRGGRPYEQYF. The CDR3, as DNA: TGTGCCAGCAGAGGAGGCCGACCCTACGAGCAGTACTTC.

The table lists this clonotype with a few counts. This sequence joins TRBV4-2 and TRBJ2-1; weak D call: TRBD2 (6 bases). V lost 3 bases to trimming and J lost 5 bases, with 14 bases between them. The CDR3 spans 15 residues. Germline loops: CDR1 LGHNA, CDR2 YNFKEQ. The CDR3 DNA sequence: TGTGCCAGCAGCCAGGATAGCGGAGGACACAATGAGCAGTTCTTC. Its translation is CASSQDSGGHNEQFF.

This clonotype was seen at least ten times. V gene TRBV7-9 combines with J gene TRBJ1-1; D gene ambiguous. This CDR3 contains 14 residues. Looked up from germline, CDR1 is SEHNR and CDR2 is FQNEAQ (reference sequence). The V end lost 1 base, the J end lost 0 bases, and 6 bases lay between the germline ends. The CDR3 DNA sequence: TGTGCCAGCAGCTTAGACCAGGTGAACACTGAAGCTTTCTTT. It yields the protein CASSLDQVNTEAFF.

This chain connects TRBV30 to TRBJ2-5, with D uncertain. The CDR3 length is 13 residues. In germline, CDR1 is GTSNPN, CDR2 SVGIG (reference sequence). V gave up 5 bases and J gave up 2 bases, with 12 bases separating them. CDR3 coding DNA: TGTGCCTGGGGGCACAAAATTCAAGAGACCCAGTACTTC. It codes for CAWGHKIQETQYF. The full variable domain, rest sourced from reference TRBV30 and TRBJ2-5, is SQTIHQWPATLVQPVGSPLSLECTVEGTSNPNLYWYRQAAGRGLQLLFYSVGIGQISSEVPQNLSASRPQDRQFILSSKKLLLSDSGFYLCAWGHKIQETQYFGPGTRLLVL.

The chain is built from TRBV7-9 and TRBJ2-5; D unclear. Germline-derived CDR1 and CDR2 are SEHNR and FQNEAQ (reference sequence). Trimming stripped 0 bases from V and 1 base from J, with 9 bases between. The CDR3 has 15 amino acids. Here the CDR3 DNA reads TGTGCCAGCAGCTTAGCGCCTACCTTCCAAGAGACCCAGTACTTC. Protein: CASSLAPTFQETQYF.

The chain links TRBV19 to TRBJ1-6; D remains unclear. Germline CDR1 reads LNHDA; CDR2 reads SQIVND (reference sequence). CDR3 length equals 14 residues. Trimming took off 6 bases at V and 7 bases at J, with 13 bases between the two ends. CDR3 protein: CASRSAGMNSPLHF. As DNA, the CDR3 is TGTGCCAGTAGGTCGGCGGGGATGAATTCACCCCTCCACTTT.

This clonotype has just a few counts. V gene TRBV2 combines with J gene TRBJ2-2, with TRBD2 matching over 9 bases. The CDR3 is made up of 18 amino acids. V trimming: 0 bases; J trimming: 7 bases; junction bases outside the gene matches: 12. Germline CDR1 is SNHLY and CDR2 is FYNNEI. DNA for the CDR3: TGTGCCAGCAGTGAAGCCCTCCGAGCGGGAGGAGGTATCGGGGAGCTGTTTTTT. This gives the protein CASSEALRAGGGIGELFF. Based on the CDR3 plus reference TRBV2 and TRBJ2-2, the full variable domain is EPEVTQTPSHQVTQMGQEVILRCVPISNHLYFYWYRQILGQKVEFLVSFYNNEISEKSEIFDDQFSVERPDGSNFTLKIRSTKLEDSAMYFCASSEALRAGGGIGELFFGEGSRLTVL.

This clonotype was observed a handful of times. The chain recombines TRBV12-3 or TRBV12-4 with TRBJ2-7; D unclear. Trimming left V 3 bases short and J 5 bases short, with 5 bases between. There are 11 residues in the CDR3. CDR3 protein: CASSFTDEQYF. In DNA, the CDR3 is TGTGCCAGCAGTTTTACCGACGAGCAGTACTTC.

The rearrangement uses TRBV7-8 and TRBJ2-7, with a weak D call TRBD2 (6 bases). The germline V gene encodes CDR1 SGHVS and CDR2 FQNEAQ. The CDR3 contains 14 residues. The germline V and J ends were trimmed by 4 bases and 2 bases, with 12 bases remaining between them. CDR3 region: CASSSISGPYEQYF. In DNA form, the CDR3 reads TGTGCCAGCAGCTCGATTAGCGGACCCTACGAGCAGTACTTC.

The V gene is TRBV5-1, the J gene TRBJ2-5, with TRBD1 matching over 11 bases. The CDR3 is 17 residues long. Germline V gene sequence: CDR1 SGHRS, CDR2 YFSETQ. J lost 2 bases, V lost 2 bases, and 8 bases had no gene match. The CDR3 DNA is TGCGCCAGCAGCTTAAGGACAGGGGGCACACGTCAAGAGACCCAGTACTTC. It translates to CASSLRTGGTRQETQYF.

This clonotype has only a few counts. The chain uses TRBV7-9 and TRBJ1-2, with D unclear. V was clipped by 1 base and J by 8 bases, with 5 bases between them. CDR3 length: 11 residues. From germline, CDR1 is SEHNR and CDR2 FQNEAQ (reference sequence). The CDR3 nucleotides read TGTGCCAGCAGCTTAGAAACGGGCTACACCTTC. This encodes CASSLETGYTF.

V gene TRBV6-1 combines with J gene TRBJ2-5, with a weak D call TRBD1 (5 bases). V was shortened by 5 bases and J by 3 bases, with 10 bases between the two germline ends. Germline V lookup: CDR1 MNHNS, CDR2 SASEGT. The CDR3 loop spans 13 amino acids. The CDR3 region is CASSPYRKETQYF. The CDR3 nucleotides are TGTGCCAGCAGTCCCTACAGGAAAGAGACCCAGTACTTC.

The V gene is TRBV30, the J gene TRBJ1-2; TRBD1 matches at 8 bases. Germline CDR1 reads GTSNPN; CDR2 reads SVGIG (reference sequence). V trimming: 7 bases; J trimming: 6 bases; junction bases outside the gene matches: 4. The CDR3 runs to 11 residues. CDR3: CALDRADGYTF. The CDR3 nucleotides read TGTGCCTTGGACAGGGCCGATGGCTACACCTTC.

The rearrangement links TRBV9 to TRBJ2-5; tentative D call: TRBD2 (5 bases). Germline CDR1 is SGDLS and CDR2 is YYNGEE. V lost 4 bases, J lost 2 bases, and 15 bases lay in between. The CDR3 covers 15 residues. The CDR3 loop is CASSPRAVSQETQYF. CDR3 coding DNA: TGTGCCAGCAGCCCTCGAGCGGTTAGTCAAGAGACCCAGTACTTC.

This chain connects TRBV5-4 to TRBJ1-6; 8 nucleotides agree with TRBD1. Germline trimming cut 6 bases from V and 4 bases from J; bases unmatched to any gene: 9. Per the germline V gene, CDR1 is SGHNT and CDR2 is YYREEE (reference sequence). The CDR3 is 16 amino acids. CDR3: CASTAGQGNYNSPLHF. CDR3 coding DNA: TGTGCCAGCACCGCCGGACAGGGAAATTATAATTCACCCCTCCACTTT.

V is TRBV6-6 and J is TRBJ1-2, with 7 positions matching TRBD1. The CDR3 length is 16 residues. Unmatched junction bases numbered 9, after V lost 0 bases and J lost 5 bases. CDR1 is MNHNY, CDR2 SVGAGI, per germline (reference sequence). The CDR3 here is CASSYSPRTGAYGYTF. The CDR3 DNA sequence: TGTGCCAGCAGTTACTCCCCCCGGACAGGCGCATATGGCTACACCTTC.

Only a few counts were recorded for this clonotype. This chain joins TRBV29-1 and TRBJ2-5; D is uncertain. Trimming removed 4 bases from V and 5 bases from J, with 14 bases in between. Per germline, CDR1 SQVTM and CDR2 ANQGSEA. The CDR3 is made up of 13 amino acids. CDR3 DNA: TGCAGCGTTGGGCGACCGCCTTGGGAGACCCAGTACTTC. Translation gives CSVGRPPWETQYF. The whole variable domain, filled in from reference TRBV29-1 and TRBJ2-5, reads SAVISQKPSRDICQRGTSLTIQCQVDSQVTMMFWYRQQPGQSLTLIATANQGSEATYESGFVIDKFPISRPNLTFSTLTVSNMSPEDSSIYLCSVGRPPWETQYFGPGTRLLVL.

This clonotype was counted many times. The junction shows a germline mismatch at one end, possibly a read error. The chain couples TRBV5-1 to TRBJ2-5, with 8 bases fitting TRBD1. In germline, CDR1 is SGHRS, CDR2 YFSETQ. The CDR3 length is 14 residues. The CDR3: CASSFRTGQETQYF. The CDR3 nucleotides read TGTGCCAGCAGCTTTCGGACAGGGCAAGAGACCCAGTACTTC.

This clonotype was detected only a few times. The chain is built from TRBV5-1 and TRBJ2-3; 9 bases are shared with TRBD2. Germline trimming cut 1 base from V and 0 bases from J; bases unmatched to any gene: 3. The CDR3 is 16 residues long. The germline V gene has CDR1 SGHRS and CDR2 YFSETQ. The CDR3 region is CASSLSSGVSTDTQYF. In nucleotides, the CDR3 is TGCGCCAGCAGCTTGTCTAGCGGGGTCAGCACAGATACGCAGTATTTT.

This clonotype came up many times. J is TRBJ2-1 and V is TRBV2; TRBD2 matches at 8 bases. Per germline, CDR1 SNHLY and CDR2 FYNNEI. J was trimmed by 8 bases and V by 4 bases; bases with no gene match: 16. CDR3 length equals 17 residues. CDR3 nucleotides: TGTGCCAGCAGTGTTAAAGCTGTGGGACTAGTAAGGCATGAGCAGTTCTTC. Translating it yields CASSVKAVGLVRHEQFF. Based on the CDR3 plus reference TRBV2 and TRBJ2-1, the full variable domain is EPEVTQTPSHQVTQMGQEVILRCVPISNHLYFYWYRQILGQKVEFLVSFYNNEISEKSEIFDDQFSVERPDGSNFTLKIRSTKLEDSAMYFCASSVKAVGLVRHEQFFGPGTRLTVL.

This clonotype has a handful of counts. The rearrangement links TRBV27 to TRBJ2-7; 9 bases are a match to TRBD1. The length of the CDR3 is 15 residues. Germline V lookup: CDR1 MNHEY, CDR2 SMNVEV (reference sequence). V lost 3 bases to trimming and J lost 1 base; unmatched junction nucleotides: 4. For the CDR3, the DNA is TGTGCCAGCAGTTTGCTGACAGGGGGATCCTACGAGCAGTACTTC. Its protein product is CASSLLTGGSYEQYF.

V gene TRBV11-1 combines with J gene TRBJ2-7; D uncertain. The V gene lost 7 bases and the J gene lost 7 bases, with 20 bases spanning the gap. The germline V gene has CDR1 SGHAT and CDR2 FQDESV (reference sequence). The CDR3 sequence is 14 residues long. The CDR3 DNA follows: TGTGCCAGCACCGCCTTTCGGAGTAACCCTGAGCAGTACTTC. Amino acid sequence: CASTAFRSNPEQYF.

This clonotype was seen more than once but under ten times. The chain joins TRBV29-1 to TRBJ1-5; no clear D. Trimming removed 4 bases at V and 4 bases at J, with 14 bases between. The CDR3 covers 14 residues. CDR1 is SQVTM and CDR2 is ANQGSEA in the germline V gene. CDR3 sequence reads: CSVVIHGPNQPQHF. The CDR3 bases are TGCAGCGTTGTGATCCATGGGCCTAATCAGCCCCAGCATTTT.

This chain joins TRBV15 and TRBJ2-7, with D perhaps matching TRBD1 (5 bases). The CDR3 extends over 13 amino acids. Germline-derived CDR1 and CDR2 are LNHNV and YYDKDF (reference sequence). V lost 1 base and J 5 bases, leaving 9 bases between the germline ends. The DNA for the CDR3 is TGTGCCACCAGCAGAGGGGGCAGGGACGAGCAGTACTTC. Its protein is CATSRGGRDEQYF.

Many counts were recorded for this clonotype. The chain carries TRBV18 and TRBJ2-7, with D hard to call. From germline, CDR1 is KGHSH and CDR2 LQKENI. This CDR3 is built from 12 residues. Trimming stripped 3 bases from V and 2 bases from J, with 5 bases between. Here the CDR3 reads CASSPSPYEQYF. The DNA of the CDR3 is TGTGCCAGCTCACCCTCCCCCTACGAGCAGTACTTC.